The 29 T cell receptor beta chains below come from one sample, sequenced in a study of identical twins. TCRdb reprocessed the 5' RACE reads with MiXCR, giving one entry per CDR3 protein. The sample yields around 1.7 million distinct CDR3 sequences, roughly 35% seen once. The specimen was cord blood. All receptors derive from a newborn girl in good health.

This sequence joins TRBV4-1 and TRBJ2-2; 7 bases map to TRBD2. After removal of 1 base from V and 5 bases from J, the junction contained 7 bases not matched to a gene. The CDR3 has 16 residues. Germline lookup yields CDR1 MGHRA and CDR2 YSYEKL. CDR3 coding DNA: TGCGCCAGCAGCCAAGTTCCGGGAGGCTGGACCGGGGAGCTGTTTTTT. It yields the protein CASSQVPGGWTGELFF.

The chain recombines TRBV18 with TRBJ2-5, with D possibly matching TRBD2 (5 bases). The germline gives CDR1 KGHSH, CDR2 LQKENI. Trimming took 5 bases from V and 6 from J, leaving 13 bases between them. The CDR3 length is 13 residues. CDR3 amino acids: CASSIERVKTQYF. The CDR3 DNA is TGTGCCAGCTCAATAGAGAGGGTGAAGACCCAGTACTTC.

The CDR3 coding sequence is TGTGCGACAGGGGGCTATGGCTACACCTTC. Encoded protein: CATGGYGYTF. The V gene is TRBV30, the J gene TRBJ1-2, with 9 bases aligning to TRBD1. This CDR3 spans 10 amino acids. The V gene's germline CDR1 is GTSNPN and CDR2 SVGIG (reference sequence).

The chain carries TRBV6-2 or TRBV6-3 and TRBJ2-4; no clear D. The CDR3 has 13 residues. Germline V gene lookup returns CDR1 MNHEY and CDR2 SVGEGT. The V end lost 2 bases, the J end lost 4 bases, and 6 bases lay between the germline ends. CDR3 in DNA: TGTGCCAGCAGTTACGCCGTTAAAAACATTCAGTACTTC. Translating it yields CASSYAVKNIQYF.

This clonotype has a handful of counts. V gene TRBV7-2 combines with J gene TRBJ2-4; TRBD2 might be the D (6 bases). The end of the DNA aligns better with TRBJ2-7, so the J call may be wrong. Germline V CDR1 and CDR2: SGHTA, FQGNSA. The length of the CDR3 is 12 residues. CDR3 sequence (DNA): TGTGCCAGCAGCCCAACTAGCCACGAGCAGTACTTC. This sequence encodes CASSPTSHEQYF.

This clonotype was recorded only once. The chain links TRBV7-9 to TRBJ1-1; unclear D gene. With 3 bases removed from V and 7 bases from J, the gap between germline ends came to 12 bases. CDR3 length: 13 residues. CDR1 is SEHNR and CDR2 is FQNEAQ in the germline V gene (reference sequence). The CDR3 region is CASSFTPRSEAFF. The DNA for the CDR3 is TGTGCCAGCAGCTTCACGCCAAGGAGTGAAGCTTTCTTT.

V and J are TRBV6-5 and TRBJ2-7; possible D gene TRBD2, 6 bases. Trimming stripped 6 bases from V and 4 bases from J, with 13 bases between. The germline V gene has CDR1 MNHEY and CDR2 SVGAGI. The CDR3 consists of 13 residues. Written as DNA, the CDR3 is TGTGCCAGCAGGACGGGACTGAAATACGAGCAGTACTTC. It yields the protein CASRTGLKYEQYF.

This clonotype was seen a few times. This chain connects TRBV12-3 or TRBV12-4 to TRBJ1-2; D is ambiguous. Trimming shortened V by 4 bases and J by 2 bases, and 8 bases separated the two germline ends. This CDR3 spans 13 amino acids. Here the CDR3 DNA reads TGTGCCAGCAGTTCCCAGAGCAACTATGGCTACACCTTC. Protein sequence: CASSSQSNYGYTF.

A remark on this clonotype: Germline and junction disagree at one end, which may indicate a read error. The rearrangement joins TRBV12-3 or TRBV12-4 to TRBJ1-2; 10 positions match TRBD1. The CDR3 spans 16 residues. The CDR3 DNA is TGTGCCAGCAACCAGGGACAGGGGAGGAGAGGCTATGTCTACACCTTC. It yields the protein CASNQGQGRRGYVYTF.

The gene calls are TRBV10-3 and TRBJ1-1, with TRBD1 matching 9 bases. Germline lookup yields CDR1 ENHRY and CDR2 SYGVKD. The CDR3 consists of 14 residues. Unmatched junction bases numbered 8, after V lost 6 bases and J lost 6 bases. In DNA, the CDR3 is TGTGCCATCAGACGGGACAGGGAGGTATCTGAAGCTTTCTTT. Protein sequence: CAIRRDREVSEAFF.

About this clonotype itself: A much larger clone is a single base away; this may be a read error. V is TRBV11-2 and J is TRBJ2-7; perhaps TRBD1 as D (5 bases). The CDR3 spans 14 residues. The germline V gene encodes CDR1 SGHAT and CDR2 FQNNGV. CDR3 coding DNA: TGTACCAGCAGCTTAGCTGGGGCTAACTACGAGCAGTACTTC. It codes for CTSSLAGANYEQYF.

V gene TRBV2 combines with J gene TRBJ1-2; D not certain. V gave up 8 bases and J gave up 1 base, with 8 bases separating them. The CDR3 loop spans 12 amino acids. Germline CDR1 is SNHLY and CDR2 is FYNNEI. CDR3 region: CASGDGNYGYTF. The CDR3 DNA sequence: TGTGCCAGCGGCGACGGTAACTATGGCTACACCTTC.

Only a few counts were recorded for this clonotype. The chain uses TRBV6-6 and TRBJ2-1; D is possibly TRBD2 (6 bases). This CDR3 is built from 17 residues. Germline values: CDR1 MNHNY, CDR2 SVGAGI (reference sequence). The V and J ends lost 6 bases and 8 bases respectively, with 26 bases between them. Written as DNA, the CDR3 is TGTGCCAGCAGCCCAGGGAGACGCGGGGAGGTCCTCGATGAGCAGTTCTTC. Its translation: CASSPGRRGEVLDEQFF.

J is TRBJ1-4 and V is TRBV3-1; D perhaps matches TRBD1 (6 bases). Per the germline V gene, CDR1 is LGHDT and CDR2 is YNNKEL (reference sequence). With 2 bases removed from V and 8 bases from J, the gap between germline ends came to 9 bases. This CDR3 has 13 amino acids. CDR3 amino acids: CASSQFDREKLFF. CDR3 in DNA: TGTGCCAGCAGCCAATTCGACAGGGAAAAACTGTTTTTT.

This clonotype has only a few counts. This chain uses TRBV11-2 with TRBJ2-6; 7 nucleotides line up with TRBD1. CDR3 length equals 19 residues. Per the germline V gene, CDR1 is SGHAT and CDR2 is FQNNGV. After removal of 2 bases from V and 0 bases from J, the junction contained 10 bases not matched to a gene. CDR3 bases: TGTGCCAGCAGCTTATTTGGGGACAGCGCCTCCTCTGGGGCCAACGTCCTGACTTTC. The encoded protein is CASSLFGDSASSGANVLTF.

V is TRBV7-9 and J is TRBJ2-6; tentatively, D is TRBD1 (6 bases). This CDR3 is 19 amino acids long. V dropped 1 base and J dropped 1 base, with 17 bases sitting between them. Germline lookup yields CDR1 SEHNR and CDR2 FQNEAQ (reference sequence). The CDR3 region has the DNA TGTGCCAGCAGCTTAGAAGGGTCTGACAGGTCTTCTGGGGCCAACGTCCTGACTTTC. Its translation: CASSLEGSDRSSGANVLTF. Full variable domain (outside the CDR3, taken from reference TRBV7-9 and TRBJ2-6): DTGVSQNPRHKITKRGQNVTFRCDPISEHNRLYWYRQTLGQGPEFLTYFQNEAQLEKSRLLSDRFSAERPKGSFSTLEIQRTEQGDSAMYLCASSLEGSDRSSGANVLTFGAGSRLTVL.

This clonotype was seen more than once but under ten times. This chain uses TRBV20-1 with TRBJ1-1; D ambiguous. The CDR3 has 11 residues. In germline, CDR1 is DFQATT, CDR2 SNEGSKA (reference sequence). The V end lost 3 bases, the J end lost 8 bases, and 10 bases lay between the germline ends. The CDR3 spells CSASPAREAFF. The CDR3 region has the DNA TGCAGTGCTAGCCCTGCCCGCGAAGCTTTCTTT.

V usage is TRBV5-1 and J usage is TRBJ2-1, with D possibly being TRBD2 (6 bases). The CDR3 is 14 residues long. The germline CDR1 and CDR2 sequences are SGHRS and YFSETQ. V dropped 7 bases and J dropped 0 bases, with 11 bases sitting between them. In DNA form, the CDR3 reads TGCGCCAGCGGCACCGGGAGCTCCTACAATGAGCAGTTCTTC. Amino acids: CASGTGSSYNEQFF.

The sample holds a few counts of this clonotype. The CDR3 spells CSARVSGTSGGNPGANVLTF. The CDR3 DNA sequence: TGCAGTGCTAGAGTATCCGGGACTAGCGGGGGGAACCCTGGGGCCAACGTCCTGACTTTC. V and J are TRBV20-1 and TRBJ2-6; TRBD2 aligns across 15 bases. The CDR3 length is 20 residues. Trimming removed 1 base from V and 2 bases from J; junction bases left unmatched: 9. Germline CDR1 DFQATT, CDR2 SNEGSKA (reference sequence).

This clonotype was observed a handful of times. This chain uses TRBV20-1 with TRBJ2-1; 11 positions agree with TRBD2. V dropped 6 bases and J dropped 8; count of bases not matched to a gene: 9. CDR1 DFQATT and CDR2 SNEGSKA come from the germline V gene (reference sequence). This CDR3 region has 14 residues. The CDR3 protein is CSARTSGRWDEQFF. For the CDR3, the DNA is TGCAGTGCGCGAACTAGCGGGAGATGGGATGAGCAGTTCTTC.

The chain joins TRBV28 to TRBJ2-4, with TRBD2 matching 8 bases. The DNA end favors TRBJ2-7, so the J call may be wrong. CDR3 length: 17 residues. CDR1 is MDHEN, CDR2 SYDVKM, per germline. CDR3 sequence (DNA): TGTGCCAGCAGCCGATTATCGGTAGCGGGAAGGGCTTACGAGCAGTACTTC. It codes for CASSRLSVAGRAYEQYF.

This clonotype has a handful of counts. Here the CDR3 reads CSAPSGSYNEQFF. CDR3 bases: TGCAGTGCTCCTAGCGGATCCTACAATGAGCAGTTCTTC. The J gene is TRBJ2-1, the V gene TRBV20-1, with 7 bases aligning to TRBD2. Germline assignment: CDR1 DFQATT and CDR2 SNEGSKA (reference sequence). This CDR3 has 13 residues. V dropped 5 bases and J dropped 1; count of bases not matched to a gene: 2.

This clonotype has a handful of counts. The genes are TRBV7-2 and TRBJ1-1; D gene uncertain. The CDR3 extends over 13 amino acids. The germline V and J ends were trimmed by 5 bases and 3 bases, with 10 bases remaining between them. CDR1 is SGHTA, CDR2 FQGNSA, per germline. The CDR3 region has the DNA TGTGCCAGCAGCCCCCTATCGGACACTGAAGCTTTCTTT. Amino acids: CASSPLSDTEAFF.

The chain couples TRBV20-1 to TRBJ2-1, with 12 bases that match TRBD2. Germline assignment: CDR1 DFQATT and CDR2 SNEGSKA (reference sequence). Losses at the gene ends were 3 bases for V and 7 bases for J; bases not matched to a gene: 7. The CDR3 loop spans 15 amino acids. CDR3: CSARPLAGGMNEQFF. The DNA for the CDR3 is TGCAGTGCTAGGCCGCTAGCGGGAGGGATGAATGAGCAGTTCTTC.

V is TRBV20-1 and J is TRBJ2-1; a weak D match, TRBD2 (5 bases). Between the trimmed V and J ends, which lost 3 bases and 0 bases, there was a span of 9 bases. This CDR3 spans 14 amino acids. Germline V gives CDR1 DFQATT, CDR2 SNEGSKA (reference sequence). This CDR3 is CSASEGSSYNEQFF. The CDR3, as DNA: TGCAGTGCTAGCGAGGGAAGCTCCTACAATGAGCAGTTCTTC.

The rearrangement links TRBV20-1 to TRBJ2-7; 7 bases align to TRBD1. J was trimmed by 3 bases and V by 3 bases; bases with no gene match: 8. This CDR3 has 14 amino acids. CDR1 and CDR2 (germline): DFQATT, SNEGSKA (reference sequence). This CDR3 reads CSARSRDRLYEQYF. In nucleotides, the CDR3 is TGCAGTGCTAGGAGCCGGGACAGACTCTACGAGCAGTACTTC.

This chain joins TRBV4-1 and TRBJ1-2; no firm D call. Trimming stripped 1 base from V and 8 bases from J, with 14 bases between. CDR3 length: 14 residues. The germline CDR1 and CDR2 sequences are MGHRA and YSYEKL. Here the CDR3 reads CASSQASSVVGYTF. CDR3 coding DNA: TGCGCCAGCAGCCAAGCCTCCTCAGTCGTCGGCTACACCTTC.

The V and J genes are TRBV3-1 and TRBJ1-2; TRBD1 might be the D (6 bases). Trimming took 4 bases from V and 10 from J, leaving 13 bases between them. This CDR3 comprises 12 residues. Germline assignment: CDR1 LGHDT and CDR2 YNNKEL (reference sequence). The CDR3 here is CASSLTQGPYTF. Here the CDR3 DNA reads TGTGCCAGCAGCCTAACCCAGGGGCCCTACACCTTC.

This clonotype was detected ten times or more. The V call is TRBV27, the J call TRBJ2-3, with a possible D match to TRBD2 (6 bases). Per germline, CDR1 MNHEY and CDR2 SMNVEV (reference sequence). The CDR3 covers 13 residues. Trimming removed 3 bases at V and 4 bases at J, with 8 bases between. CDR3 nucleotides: TGTGCCAGCAGTTTCGGGAGATCAGATACGCAGTATTTT. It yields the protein CASSFGRSDTQYF.